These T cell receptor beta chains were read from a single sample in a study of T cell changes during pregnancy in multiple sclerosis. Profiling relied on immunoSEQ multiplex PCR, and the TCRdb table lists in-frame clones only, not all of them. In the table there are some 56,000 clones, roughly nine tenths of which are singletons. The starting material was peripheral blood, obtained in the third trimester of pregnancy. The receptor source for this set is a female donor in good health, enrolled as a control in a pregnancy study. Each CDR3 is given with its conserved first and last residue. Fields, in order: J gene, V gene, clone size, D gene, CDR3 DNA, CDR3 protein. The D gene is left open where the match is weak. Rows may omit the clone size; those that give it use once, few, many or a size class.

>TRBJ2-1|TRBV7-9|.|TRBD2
TGTGCCAGCAGCCCCAGGGGACTAGCAGGGGGGAATGAGCAGTTCTTC
CASSPRGLAGGNEQFF
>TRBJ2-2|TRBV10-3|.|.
TGTGCCATCAGTGTTAGCGCCGGGGAGCTGTTTTTT
CAISVSAGELFF
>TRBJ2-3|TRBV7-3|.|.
TGTGCCAGCAGCTTAACCATGAAGGGGGATACGCAGTATTTT
CASSLTMKGDTQYF
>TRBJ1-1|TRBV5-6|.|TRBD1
TGTGCCAGCAGCTTGGGAGACAGGGGATATGGGGCTGAAGCTTTCTTT
CASSLGDRGYGAEAFF
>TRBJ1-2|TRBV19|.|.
TGTGCCAGTAATTCAGGGATCTATGGCTACACCTTC
CASNSGIYGYTF
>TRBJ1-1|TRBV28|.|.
TGTGCCAGCAGTTTTGATAGGGGCGGGGGCACTGAAGCTTTCTTT
CASSFDRGGGTEAFF
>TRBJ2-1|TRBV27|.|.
TGTGCCAGCAGTTTAGCAGCGGGTACTTACAATGAGCAGTTCTTC
CASSLAAGTYNEQFF
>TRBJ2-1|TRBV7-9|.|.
TGTGCCAGCAGCTGGGGGGGGCCGGATGAGCAGTTCTTC
CASSWGGPDEQFF
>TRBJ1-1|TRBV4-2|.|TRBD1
TGTGCCAGCAGCCATGCCGGGACAGGGGGCTTCCCTGAAGCTTTCTTT
CASSHAGTGGFPEAFF
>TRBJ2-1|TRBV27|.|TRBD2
TGTGCCAGCAGTTTCCTAGAGGGTAGCGGGAGGACCAATGAGCAGTTCTTC
CASSFLEGSGRTNEQFF
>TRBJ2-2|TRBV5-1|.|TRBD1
TGCGCCAGCAGCCCCGGGACAGGGCAGACCGGGGAGCTGTTTTTT
CASSPGTGQTGELFF
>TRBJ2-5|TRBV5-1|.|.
TGCGCCAGCAGCTCTACAGAGACCCAGTACTTC
CASSSTETQYF
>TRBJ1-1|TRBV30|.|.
TGTGCCTCATTGAAAGACACGTTTGGGACTGAAGCTTTCTTT
CASLKDTFGTEAFF
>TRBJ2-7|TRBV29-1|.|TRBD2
TGCAGCGGCCGGACTAGCGGGACCTACGAGCAGTACTTC
CSGRTSGTYEQYF
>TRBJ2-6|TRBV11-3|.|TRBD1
TGTGCCAGCAGCTTAGGATACAGGGGCTCTGGGGCCAACGTCCTGACTTTC
CASSLGYRGSGANVLTF
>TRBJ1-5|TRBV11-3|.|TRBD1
TGTGCCAGCAGCTTAGAGGACAGGGCGACGGATCAGCCCCAGCATTTT
CASSLEDRATDQPQHF
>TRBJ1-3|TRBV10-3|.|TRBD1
TGTGCCATCAGTGAGTCGGGACAGGGGAGAAACACCATATATTTT
CAISESGQGRNTIYF
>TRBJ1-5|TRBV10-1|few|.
TGCGCCAGCAGTGTGGCTCCTTCACAGTCCGAACAGCCCCAGCATTTT
CASSVAPSQSEQPQHF
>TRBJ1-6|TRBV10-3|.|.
TGTGCCATCAGAGACCAGGGGTTCCAGTCACCCCTCCACTTT
CAIRDQGFQSPLHF
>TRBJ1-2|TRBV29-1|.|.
TGCAGCGCACGGACTGGGAACTATGGCTACACCTTC
CSARTGNYGYTF
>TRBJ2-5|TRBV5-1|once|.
TGCGCCAGCAGCACCGGACGGGGCCAAGAGACCCAGTACTTC
CASSTGRGQETQYF
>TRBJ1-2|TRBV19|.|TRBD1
TGTGCCAGTAGTCGCCGACAGGGAAACGATGGCTACACCTTC
CASSRRQGNDGYTF
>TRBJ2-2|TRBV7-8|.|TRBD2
TGTGCCAGCAGCTTCTCCGGGAGGACGAACGGGGAGCTGTTTTTT
CASSFSGRTNGELFF
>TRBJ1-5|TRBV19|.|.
TGTGCCAGTAAGGGGGGGGGTAATCAGCCCCAGCATTTT
CASKGGGNQPQHF
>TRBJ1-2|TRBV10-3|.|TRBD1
TGTGCCATCACTGGGACAGACTATGGCTACACCTTC
CAITGTDYGYTF
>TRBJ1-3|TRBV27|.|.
TGTGCCAGCGGGCAGTACTCTGGAAACACCATATATTTT
CASGQYSGNTIYF
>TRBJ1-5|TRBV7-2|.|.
TGTGCCAGCAGCTTAGTGGGGGGGGAAAATCAGCCCCAGCATTTT
CASSLVGGENQPQHF
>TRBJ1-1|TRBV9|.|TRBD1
TGTGCCAGCAGCGTCGCCGACAGGGCTACTGAAGCTTTCTTT
CASSVADRATEAFF
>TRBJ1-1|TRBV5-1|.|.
TGCGCCAGCAGCTCAACAGAGATCCCTGAAGCTTTCTTT
CASSSTEIPEAFF
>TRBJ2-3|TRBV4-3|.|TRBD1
TGCGCCAGCAGCCAAGATGGGGGACAGGGGCGCACAGATACGCAGTATTTT
CASSQDGGQGRTDTQYF
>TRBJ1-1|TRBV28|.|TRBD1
TGTGCCAGCAGTGATCAGGGGGAAAAAGCTTTCTTT
CASSDQGEKAFF
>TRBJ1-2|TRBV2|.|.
TGTGCCAGCAGCCCCGAGGGTACCTATGGCTACACCTTC
CASSPEGTYGYTF
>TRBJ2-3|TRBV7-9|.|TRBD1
TGTGCCAGCAGCTTCTACCGGGACAGGCCGTCTAGCACAGATACGCAGTATTTT
CASSFYRDRPSSTDTQYF
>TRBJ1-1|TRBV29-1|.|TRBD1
TGCAGCGCCGACAGGGGACTAAGCACTGAAGCTTTCTTT
CSADRGLSTEAFF
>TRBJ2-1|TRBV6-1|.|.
TGTGCCAGCAGTCCCACTAGGAGGGCCTACAATGAGCAGTTCTTC
CASSPTRRAYNEQFF
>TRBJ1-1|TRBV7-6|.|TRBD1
TGTGCCAGCAGCTTAAGCTGGGACAGGAACACTGAAGCTTTCTTT
CASSLSWDRNTEAFF
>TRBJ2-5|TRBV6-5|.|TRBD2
TGTGCCAGCAGTTACTCGGTCTCTAGCGGGAGGGAGACCCAGTACTTC
CASSYSVSSGRETQYF
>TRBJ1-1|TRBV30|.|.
TGTGCCTACCTCCCTGGGCCGAACACTGAAGCTTTCTTT
CAYLPGPNTEAFF
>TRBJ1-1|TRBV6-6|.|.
TGTGCCAGCAGTTCCGCTATGAACACTGAAGCTTTCTTT
CASSSAMNTEAFF
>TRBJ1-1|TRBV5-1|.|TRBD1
TGCGCCAGCAGCTTTGGGACAGGGGTGAGTAACACTGAAGCTTTCTTT
CASSFGTGVSNTEAFF
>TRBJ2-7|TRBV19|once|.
TGTGCCAGTAGTATAAGGGAGAACTACGAGCAGTACTTC
CASSIRENYEQYF
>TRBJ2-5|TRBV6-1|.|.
TGTGCCAGCAGTGAATGGGCGACCGGAGAGACCCAGTACTTC
CASSEWATGETQYF
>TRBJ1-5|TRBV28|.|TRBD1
TGTGCCAGCAGTGCTCTACAGGGGCGCAATCAGCCCCAGCATTTT
CASSALQGRNQPQHF
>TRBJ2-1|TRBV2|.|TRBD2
TGTGCCAGCGGGGGGGGAGCGGGAGATGATGAGCAGTTCTTC
CASGGGAGDDEQFF
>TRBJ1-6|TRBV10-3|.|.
TGTGCCATCAGTGAGTTAAAGGGGAATAATTCACCCCTCCACTTT
CAISELKGNNSPLHF
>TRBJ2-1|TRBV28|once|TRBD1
TGTGCCAGCAGTTTTGGGGACAGGGACAATGAGCAGTTCTTC
CASSFGDRDNEQFF
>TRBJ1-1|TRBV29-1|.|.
TGCAGCGTTCCCGACTCTAAAGGAGCTTTCTTT
CSVPDSKGAFF
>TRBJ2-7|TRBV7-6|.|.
TGTGCCAGCAGCTTAGAGCAGGTGGGGGGCGAGCAGTACTTC
CASSLEQVGGEQYF
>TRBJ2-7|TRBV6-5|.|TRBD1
TGTGCCAGCAGTTACTACGGACAGGGGGCATCCTACGAGCAGTACTTC
CASSYYGQGASYEQYF
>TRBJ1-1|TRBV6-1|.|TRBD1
TGTGCCAGTAGGACAGGGCTGAACACTGAAGCTTTCTTT
CASRTGLNTEAFF
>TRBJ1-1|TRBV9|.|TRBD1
TGTGCCAGCAGCTCCTACAGGGGAATGAACACTGAAGCTTTCTTT
CASSSYRGMNTEAFF
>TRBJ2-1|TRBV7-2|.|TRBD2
TGTGCCAGCAGCTTTGGCGGGGGGGCCGATGAGCAGTTCTTC
CASSFGGGADEQFF
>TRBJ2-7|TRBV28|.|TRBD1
TGTGCCAGCAGTCCGGGACAGGGGTGGAAGGAGCAGTACTTC
CASSPGQGWKEQYF
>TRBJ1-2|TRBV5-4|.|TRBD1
TGTGCCAGCAGCTCGACAGGGCTCTATGGCTACACCTTC
CASSSTGLYGYTF
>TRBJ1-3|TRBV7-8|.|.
TGTGCCAGCAGCTTATTCTCAGGGTCTAGCTCTGGAAACACCATATATTTT
CASSLFSGSSSGNTIYF
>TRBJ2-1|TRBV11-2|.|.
TGTGCCAGCAGCTGGGAGGGGGTTGAGCAGTTCTTC
CASSWEGVEQFF
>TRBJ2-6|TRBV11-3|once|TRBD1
TGTGCCAGCAGCCCTGGACAGGGTTCCGGGGCCAACGTCCTGACTTTC
CASSPGQGSGANVLTF